The 13 T cell receptor beta chains below come from one sample, sequenced in a study of shared clonotypes between healthy human individuals. CD8 cells classed as naive were CD45RO-negative and positively selected for CCR7, excluding terminally differentiated effector memory CD45RA+ cells. Clones were read by immunoSEQ multiplex PCR, and TCRdb kept only the in-frame ones, dropping some. This repertoire shows some 630,000 clones, 90% to 97% found once; its top ten account for 0.11%. The sample taken for sequencing was naive CD8+ T cells sorted from blood. These receptors were taken from a woman between 25 and 40 years old in good health.

This chain joins TRBV5-6 and TRBJ2-7; D remains unclear. Germline CDR1 is SGHDT and CDR2 is YYEEEE. The CDR3 consists of 13 residues. Trimming pared 4 bases from V and 3 bases from J, leaving 11 bases between. CDR3: CASSQRAGYEQYF. The CDR3 DNA follows: TGTGCCAGCAGCCAAAGGGCTGGCTACGAGCAGTACTTC.

V gene TRBV30 combines with J gene TRBJ1-5, with unresolved D. CDR3 length: 14 residues. The germline V and J ends were trimmed by 3 bases and 1 base, with 10 bases remaining between them. Germline V gives CDR1 GTSNPN, CDR2 SVGIG (reference sequence). The CDR3 reads CAWRIAGSNQPQHF. DNA of the CDR3: TGTGCCTGGAGAATTGCAGGAAGCAATCAGCCCCAGCATTTT.

The V and J genes are TRBV27 and TRBJ1-2; D is ambiguous. V was trimmed by 5 bases and J by 7 bases, leaving 14 bases between them. Germline CDR1 is MNHEY and CDR2 is SMNVEV (reference sequence). The length of the CDR3 is 13 residues. In DNA, the CDR3 is TGTGCCAGCAGTATCACAGCCGCTGGTGGCTACACCTTC. This codes for CASSITAAGGYTF.

The chain uses TRBV29-1 and TRBJ2-2; maybe TRBD2 (5 bases). This CDR3 contains 14 residues. V was shortened by 3 bases and J by 2 bases, with 10 bases between the two germline ends. Germline CDR1 reads SQVTM; CDR2 reads ANQGSEA. This CDR3 reads CSVEAGVNTGELFF. DNA for the CDR3: TGCAGCGTTGAGGCCGGGGTCAACACCGGGGAGCTGTTTTTT.

The rearrangement joins TRBV19 to TRBJ1-6, with D perhaps TRBD1 (6 bases). Trimming shortened V by 3 bases and J by 10 bases, and 13 bases separated the two germline ends. The CDR3 is made up of 14 amino acids. CDR1 is LNHDA and CDR2 is SQIVND in the germline V gene (reference sequence). DNA for the CDR3: TGTGCCAGTAGTATGGCAGGGGCTAACTCACCCCTCCACTTT. Its protein product is CASSMAGANSPLHF. Variable domain in full (rest from reference TRBV19 and TRBJ1-6): DGGITQSPKYLFRKEGQNVTLSCEQNLNHDAMYWYRQDPGQGLRLIYYSQIVNDFQKGDIAEGYSVSREKKESFPLTVTSAQKNPTAFYLCASSMAGANSPLHFGNGTRLTVT.

The CDR3 DNA reads TGTGCCAGCAGCGGACAACACAATGAGCAGTTCTTC. Translated, it gives CASSGQHNEQFF. V is TRBV7-9 and J is TRBJ2-1, with D possibly being TRBD1 (5 bases). The germline gives CDR1 SEHNR, CDR2 FQNEAQ (reference sequence). The CDR3 totals 12 residues. The V gene lost 5 bases and the J gene lost 5 bases, with 7 bases spanning the gap.

The genes are TRBV19 and TRBJ2-1, with 9 bases identical to TRBD2. Germline CDR1 LNHDA, CDR2 SQIVND (reference sequence). V shed 5 bases and J 8 bases; nucleotides not matched to a gene: 4. The CDR3 totals 13 residues. CDR3 protein: CASSLWTSDEQFF. The CDR3, as DNA: TGTGCCAGTAGTCTCTGGACTAGCGATGAGCAGTTCTTC.

The count of this clone is one. The genes are TRBV6-5 and TRBJ2-7, with 8 bases matching TRBD1. V gave up 6 bases and J gave up 1 base; unmatched junction bases: 5. This CDR3 contains 14 residues. Germline CDR1 and CDR2: MNHEY and SVGAGI. The CDR3: CASSPRTGSYEQYF. The CDR3 nucleotides read TGTGCCAGCAGCCCCCGGACAGGGTCCTACGAGCAGTACTTC.

The chain is built from TRBV20-1 and TRBJ2-7; D tentatively reads TRBD1 or TRBD2 (5 bases each). The V gene lost 5 bases and the J gene lost 4 bases, with 9 bases spanning the gap. Germline V gene sequence: CDR1 DFQATT, CDR2 SNEGSKA (reference sequence). The CDR3 has 11 residues. CDR3 residues: CSASREYEQYF. CDR3 sequence (DNA): TGCAGTGCTTCCAGGGAGTACGAGCAGTACTTC.

The V call is TRBV7-2, the J call TRBJ1-5; TRBD1 is a possible D gene (6 bases). Germline V CDR1 and CDR2: SGHTA, FQGNSA. Between the trimmed V and J ends, which lost 1 base and 5 bases, there was a span of 21 bases. This CDR3 contains 18 residues. The CDR3 DNA reads TGTGCCAGCAGCTTAGGGGGCTGGGACACCCAAGGGGATCAGCCCCAGCATTTT. It codes for CASSLGGWDTQGDQPQHF.

The chain has TRBV28 and TRBJ1-3; D remains unclear. In germline, CDR1 is MDHEN, CDR2 SYDVKM. This CDR3 comprises 14 residues. The V gene lost 6 bases and the J gene lost 2 bases, with 11 bases spanning the gap. CDR3 amino acids: CASSAWTAGNTIYF. CDR3 DNA sequence: TGTGCCAGCAGCGCGTGGACCGCTGGAAACACCATATATTTT.

The chain employs TRBV4-1 and TRBJ2-2; D is uncertain. Germline V lookup: CDR1 MGHRA, CDR2 YSYEKL. Trimming stripped 0 bases from V and 4 bases from J, with 12 bases between. CDR3 size: 16 residues. CDR3 nucleotide sequence: TGCGCCAGCAGCCAAGAGGACCTGGGTGGCACCGGGGAGCTGTTTTTT. Translation: CASSQEDLGGTGELFF.

V is TRBV4-1 and J is TRBJ1-1; a weak D match, TRBD1 (6 bases). V lost 4 bases and J lost 0, with 15 bases in between. CDR3 length equals 16 residues. Germline V lookup: CDR1 MGHRA, CDR2 YSYEKL. DNA of the CDR3: TGCGCCAGCAGCCTTCCGGGGGAGGGGGTGAACACTGAAGCTTTCTTT. The encoded protein is CASSLPGEGVNTEAFF.